This T cell receptor beta chain was identified during a study of beta chain features in type 1 diabetes. Study in general: Patients did not differ from healthy donors in age, gender or cell yield.

CDR1 is GTSNPN and CDR2 is SVGIG in the germline V gene (reference sequence). The length of the CDR3 is 13 residues. Trimming pared 7 bases from V and 0 bases from J, leaving 10 bases between. The single heparinised draw taken from each donor contained around 110 mL of blood on average. Sorting gave populations that all exceeded 98% purity. Since all of the isolated RNA was reverse transcribed, expressed TCRB transcripts were what got sequenced. Averages 850,000 to 1,200,000 reads characterized the stem cell-like memory T cell samples. Assay: immunoSEQ multiplex PCR; the TCRdb copy retains only in-frame clones and omits some. The profile covers about 110,000 clones, with roughly 40% appearing a single time and more than 0.06% taken by the ten largest.

The specimen was stem cell memory CD4+ T cells from blood. The source is a woman in her late teens or twenties in good health. The chain employs TRBV30 and TRBJ1-3, with D hard to call. The DNA of the CDR3 is TGTGCCTTGGGTAGGAGCTCTGGAAACACCATATATTTT. Residues: CALGRSSGNTIYF.